The rows below give T cell receptor beta chains drawn from one sample of a study of blood T cell repertoires in COVID-19. Clones were read by immunoSEQ multiplex PCR, and TCRdb kept only the in-frame ones, dropping some. This table holds around 120,000 clones, around 79% found once. Input material: peripheral blood. These receptors all come from a man in his 70s with acute or convalescent COVID-19. CDR3s leave out the opening cysteine and the closing phenylalanine or tryptophan. The D gene is left open where the match is weak. Only some rows state a clone size, as once, few, many or a class for expanded clones.

v_call	j_call	clone_size	d_call	cdr3_aa
TRBV6-7	TRBJ2-7	NA	TRBD1	ASSPDRGYEQY
TRBV7-2	TRBJ1-2	NA	NA	ASRLDDANYGYT
TRBV2	TRBJ1-4	NA	TRBD1	ASSPGTGEKLF
TRBV3-1/TRBV3-2	TRBJ2-5	NA	TRBD2	ASSQSLLAGGRETQY
TRBV6-1	TRBJ2-7	NA	NA	ASSEVLRTAPYEQY
TRBV9	TRBJ2-3	NA	NA	ASSVATSLDTQY
TRBV7-2	TRBJ1-2	NA	NA	ASSLMSQEGYT
TRBV6-5	TRBJ2-1	once	NA	ASSHRPRGRGEQF
TRBV19	TRBJ1-4	NA	NA	ASSQGTNEKLF
TRBV12-3/TRBV12-4	TRBJ1-1	NA	NA	ASSFTGHTEAF
TRBV25-1	TRBJ2-6	few	NA	ASTPSGANVLT
TRBV5-4	TRBJ1-1	NA	TRBD1	ASSRDRMNTEAF
TRBV11-2	TRBJ2-5	NA	NA	ASSFTESEGTQY
TRBV7-9	TRBJ2-7	once	TRBD2	ASSKLAGSSYEQY
TRBV7-2	TRBJ1-4	once	TRBD1	ASSLGPTGGEKEKLF
TRBV19	TRBJ1-2	NA	NA	ASRLTYDYGYT
TRBV3-1/TRBV3-2	TRBJ1-5	NA	NA	ASSQDVTDLYSNQPQH
TRBV2	TRBJ2-3	NA	TRBD2	ASSAPGLAGDPGTQY
TRBV9	TRBJ2-3	NA	NA	ASSAVLAPSTDTQY
TRBV28	TRBJ2-3	NA	NA	ASSLQLTDTQY
TRBV4-2	TRBJ1-5	NA	TRBD1	ASSQDRVNQPQH
TRBV2	TRBJ1-1	NA	NA	ASTQGRVATEAF
TRBV6-4	TRBJ1-1	NA	TRBD1	ASSSTARTGTEAF
TRBV2	TRBJ1-2	once	TRBD1	ATSGGGGYGYT
TRBV5-8	TRBJ1-1	NA	NA	ASRFRTEGAEAF
TRBV10-3	TRBJ2-5	NA	NA	AISGVNRFAQETQY
TRBV4-2	TRBJ2-2	NA	NA	ASSQDYVTGELF
TRBV5-4	TRBJ1-1	NA	NA	ASSGDAGWRAEAF
TRBV7-2	TRBJ1-5	NA	NA	ASSLVGGNSNQPQH
TRBV7-3	TRBJ1-6	NA	TRBD1	ASSWGTDNSPLH
TRBV5-4	TRBJ1-2	NA	TRBD1	ASSLRQGVGGYT
TRBV29-1	TRBJ2-1	NA	NA	SVERSWAPSSYNEQF
TRBV19	TRBJ1-2	few	TRBD1	ASFPRAGGLEDYGYT
TRBV7-2	TRBJ2-7	NA	NA	ASSLPTYEQY
TRBV7-6	TRBJ2-3	NA	NA	ASSPGLDTQY
TRBV18	TRBJ1-2	NA	NA	ASSPPSTTGYGYT